These 22 T cell receptor beta chains share one sample of origin, sequenced in a study of CD8 T cells in ankylosing spondylitis. For these TCRs, the target antigens are not known. TCRdb used MiXCR to reprocess the 5' RACE reads, holding one entry per CDR3 protein. Of approximately 520,000 distinct CDR3 sequences in the sample, roughly 5.2% were seen once. General study findings and limits: What seemed typical of ankylosing spondylitis blood was a TCR beta motif built from roughly eight highly homologous variants.

Sequenced sample: blood, either unsorted or a sorted T cell fraction (not recorded which). The source of these receptors is a male donor with ankylosing spondylitis.

This clonotype was counted many times. The chain joins TRBV5-1 to TRBJ1-2, with TRBD1 identical over 7 bases. Trimming at V came to 4 bases and at J to 4 bases, leaving 7 bases not matched to a gene. The CDR3 has 14 amino acids. Germline V gene lookup returns CDR1 SGHRS and CDR2 YFSETQ. CDR3 coding DNA: TGCGCCAGCAGCCAGGGCGACAGGGCCTATGGCTACACCTTC. Residues: CASSQGDRAYGYTF.

This clonotype was found many times. The V and J genes are TRBV6-2 or TRBV6-3 and TRBJ2-1, with TRBD1 matching 8 bases. The CDR3 totals 15 residues. Germline CDR1 is MNHEY and CDR2 is SVGEGT. Trimming took 6 bases from V and 10 from J; bases not matched to a gene: 14. CDR3 nucleotides: TGTGCCAGCAGGCCCGACAGGGGCGCGCCTGGAGAGCAGTTCTTC. Protein product: CASRPDRGAPGEQFF.

The table lists this clonotype with many counts. The V and J genes are TRBV4-3 and TRBJ1-2; perhaps TRBD1 as D (5 bases). The germline V gene encodes CDR1 LGHNA and CDR2 YSLEER. The CDR3 covers 15 residues. Trimming pared 0 bases from V and 3 bases from J, leaving 11 bases between. The CDR3 DNA reads as TGCGCCAGCAGCCAAGAAAGGGGAACGTACTATGGCTACACCTTC. It translates to CASSQERGTYYGYTF.

This clonotype was detected many times. V gene TRBV20-1 combines with J gene TRBJ1-1; D is possibly TRBD1 (6 bases). This CDR3 has 15 residues. Trimming took 0 bases from V and 2 from J, leaving 13 bases between them. Germline CDR1 reads DFQATT; CDR2 reads SNEGSKA (reference sequence). CDR3 DNA sequence: TGCAGTGCTAGAGATAGAAGGACAGCTAACACTGAAGCTTTCTTT. Its protein is CSARDRRTANTEAFF.

In its sample, this clonotype was seen many times. The chain has TRBV5-1 and TRBJ2-2, with D unresolved. With 5 bases removed from V and 3 bases from J, the gap between germline ends came to 5 bases. Per the germline V gene, CDR1 is SGHRS and CDR2 is YFSETQ. This CDR3 has 12 residues. The CDR3 is CASSRDTGELFF. Here the CDR3 DNA reads TGCGCCAGCAGTAGGGACACCGGGGAGCTGTTTTTT. Based on the CDR3 plus reference TRBV5-1 and TRBJ2-2, the full variable domain is KAGVTQTPRYLIKTRGQQVTLSCSPISGHRSVSWYQQTPGQGLQFLFEYFSETQRNKGNFPGRFSGRQFSNSRSEMNVSTLELGDSALYLCASSRDTGELFFGEGSRLTVL.

The V gene is TRBV29-1, the J gene TRBJ2-1; 14 bases are a match to TRBD2. CDR1 is SQVTM and CDR2 is ANQGSEA in the germline V gene. The CDR3 spans 14 residues. Germline trimming cut 6 bases from V and 7 bases from J; bases unmatched to any gene: 5. The CDR3 here is CSVMTSGGANEQFF. The CDR3 bases are TGCAGCGTCATGACTAGCGGGGGGGCGAATGAGCAGTTCTTC.

This clonotype was observed many times. The chain carries TRBV29-1 and TRBJ1-1; D is unresolved. The ends were cut back, 0 bases at V and 5 bases at J, with 22 bases in the middle. The CDR3 runs to 17 residues. Germline V gene lookup returns CDR1 SQVTM and CDR2 ANQGSEA. The CDR3 DNA reads as TGCAGCGTTGAAGACCTAGACCTGTCTAGTGGTTTGACTGAAGCTTTCTTT. Translating it yields CSVEDLDLSSGLTEAFF.

The chain joins TRBV29-1 to TRBJ2-3; no clear D gene. The V end was cut by 3 bases, the J end by 10 bases, with 23 bases between. Germline V lookup: CDR1 SQVTM, CDR2 ANQGSEA. The CDR3 has 15 residues. The CDR3 region is CSVEGRGSSVLAQYF. Here the CDR3 DNA reads TGCAGCGTTGAGGGTAGAGGTTCCTCGGTCCTTGCGCAGTATTTT.

This clonotype was picked up many times. The rearrangement joins TRBV20-1 to TRBJ2-3; the D gene is possibly TRBD1 (6 bases). The V gene's germline CDR1 is DFQATT and CDR2 SNEGSKA (reference sequence). The V end lost 4 bases, the J end lost 0 bases, and 23 bases lay between the germline ends. The CDR3 is 18 residues long. CDR3 bases: TGCAGTGCTACGATGGTGGACAGAGGGCCCGCTAGCACAGATACGCAGTATTTT. Its translation: CSATMVDRGPASTDTQYF.

Many counts were recorded for this clonotype. The chain couples TRBV12-3 or TRBV12-4 to TRBJ1-3, with D tentatively TRBD1 (5 bases). The V and J ends lost 3 bases and 2 bases respectively, with 8 bases between them. This CDR3 has 14 residues. DNA of the CDR3: TGTGCCAGCAGTTTTTCACAGGCTGGAAACACCATATATTTT. As protein: CASSFSQAGNTIYF.

This clonotype was counted many times. This chain connects TRBV12-3 or TRBV12-4 to TRBJ2-1, with TRBD2 identical over 7 bases. CDR3 size: 15 residues. The trim removed 6 bases at V and 4 bases at J, leaving 9 bases unmatched. The CDR3 spells CASRYGTMGYNEQFF. The CDR3 DNA reads as TGTGCCAGCAGATACGGGACTATGGGGTACAATGAGCAGTTCTTC.

This clonotype was recorded many times. The chain employs TRBV29-1 and TRBJ1-2; the D is unclear. The V and J ends lost 6 bases and 8 bases respectively, with 22 bases between them. This CDR3 has 14 residues. CDR1 SQVTM and CDR2 ANQGSEA come from the germline V gene. CDR3 coding DNA: TGCAGCGTGGACCCAACTGGTTACTCGACGGGCTACACCTTC. Protein sequence: CSVDPTGYSTGYTF. The full variable domain, with the rest looked up from reference TRBV29-1 and TRBJ1-2, is SAVISQKPSRDICQRGTSLTIQCQVDSQVTMMFWYRQQPGQSLTLIATANQGSEATYESGFVIDKFPISRPNLTFSTLTVSNMSPEDSSIYLCSVDPTGYSTGYTFGSGTRLTVV.

This clonotype was counted at least ten times. The chain is built from TRBV20-1 and TRBJ1-2, with 7 bases lining up with TRBD1. V lost 6 bases and J lost 4; bases outside the gene matches: 5. Germline loops: CDR1 DFQATT, CDR2 SNEGSKA (reference sequence). This CDR3 has 12 residues. The CDR3, as DNA: TGCAGTGCGAGGGAGGGGGCCTATGGCTACACCTTC. Translated: CSAREGAYGYTF.

This clonotype was seen many times. The gene calls are TRBV9 and TRBJ2-7, with D perhaps matching TRBD1 (6 bases). The CDR3 covers 12 residues. Germline CDR1 and CDR2: SGDLS and YYNGEE. The V end was cut by 3 bases, the J end by 6 bases, with 10 bases between. In DNA form, the CDR3 reads TGTGCCAGCAGCGCCACAGGGTCCGAGCAGTACTTC. Its protein is CASSATGSEQYF.

The chain combines TRBV9 with TRBJ2-2; 12 positions match TRBD2. Germline CDR1 SGDLS, CDR2 YYNGEE. The CDR3 sequence is 19 residues long. V lost 1 base and J lost 5; bases outside the gene matches: 12. The CDR3 spells CASSVTARASGGETGELFF. Written as DNA, the CDR3 is TGTGCCAGCAGCGTAACTGCCCGGGCTAGCGGGGGGGAAACCGGGGAGCTGTTTTTT.

This clonotype was observed at least ten times. V and J are TRBV6-1 and TRBJ2-1, with D uncertain. Per the germline V gene, CDR1 is MNHNS and CDR2 is SASEGT. Trimming took 10 bases from V and 5 from J, leaving 18 bases between them. This CDR3 has 14 amino acids. The CDR3 protein is CATLYGRSDNEQFF. CDR3 bases: TGTGCCACCCTCTATGGTCGTTCCGACAATGAGCAGTTCTTC.

This clonotype was seen repeatedly, ten times or more. This chain joins TRBV5-1 and TRBJ1-1; possible D gene TRBD1, 5 bases. The V and J ends lost 4 bases and 11 bases respectively, with 12 bases between them. Germline CDR1 is SGHRS and CDR2 is YFSETQ. This CDR3 is built from 11 residues. CDR3 protein: CASSRRDQAFF. The CDR3, as DNA: TGCGCCAGCAGCCGGCGGGACCAGGCTTTCTTT.

This clonotype was observed many times. The chain employs TRBV10-3 and TRBJ2-3; perhaps TRBD1 as D (6 bases). CDR1 and CDR2 from the germline V gene are ENHRY and SYGVKD. V lost 4 bases and J lost 4, with 15 bases in between. This CDR3 is 15 amino acids long. The CDR3 region has the DNA TGTGCCATCAGTGGCCCCCGGACAGAAGCAGATACGCAGTATTTT. Its protein product is CAISGPRTEADTQYF.

This clonotype was counted at least ten times. This chain uses TRBV28 with TRBJ1-4; D ambiguous. V lost 2 bases to trimming and J lost 6 bases, with 7 bases between them. This CDR3 region has 13 residues. In germline, CDR1 is MDHEN, CDR2 SYDVKM. The CDR3 spells CASSLRADEKLFF. The CDR3 bases are TGTGCCAGCAGTTTAAGGGCGGATGAAAAACTGTTTTTT.

This chain connects TRBV10-3 to TRBJ2-1, with D possibly being TRBD1 or TRBD2 (5 bases each). The V gene's germline CDR1 is ENHRY and CDR2 SYGVKD. Deletions cut 4 bases from V and 10 bases from J, with 26 bases between. The CDR3 runs 17 residues. CDR3 sequence (DNA): TGTGCCATCAGTGGCCCCCGGGGCGACCGATCAATGAGGGAGCAGTTCTTC. It specifies CAISGPRGDRSMREQFF.

This clonotype has a count of ten or more. The chain combines TRBV9 with TRBJ1-2, with TRBD1 as a possible D gene (6 bases). CDR1 is SGDLS, CDR2 YYNGEE, per germline. Trimming removed 4 bases from V and 4 bases from J, with 20 bases in between. CDR3 length equals 16 residues. In nucleotides, the CDR3 is TGTGCCAGCAGCCCAACTTTACAGGGTAGGCTCTATGGCTACACCTTC. Translated, it gives CASSPTLQGRLYGYTF.

This clonotype was seen at least ten times. V usage is TRBV12-3 or TRBV12-4 and J usage is TRBJ2-1, with 8 bases that match TRBD2. The V gene end was trimmed by 6 bases and the J gene end by 9 bases; junction bases not matched to a gene: 13. This CDR3 has 15 amino acids. Written as DNA, the CDR3 is TGTGCCAGCAGCCCATCCGGGACTAGTCTCGCTGAGCAGTTCTTC. This encodes CASSPSGTSLAEQFF.